What follows are 7 T cell receptor beta chains derived from one specimen sequenced in a study of blood T cell repertoires in COVID-19. The data were produced by immunoSEQ multiplex PCR, yet TCRdb's version contains in-frame clones alone and is incomplete. The sample lists under 250,000 clones; more than 70% were seen once. The material sequenced was peripheral blood. The receptors stem from a man in his forties or fifties with active or convalescent COVID-19.

The chain has TRBV27 and TRBJ1-2; TRBD1 agrees at 9 bases. Trimming removed 4 bases from V and 5 bases from J; junction bases left unmatched: 11. There are 16 residues in the CDR3. Germline V gene lookup returns CDR1 MNHEY and CDR2 SMNVEV (reference sequence). CDR3 DNA sequence: TGTGCCAGCAGTTGGGACAGGGAAGGGACTCGGTATGGCTACACCTTC. Translation: CASSWDREGTRYGYTF.

The gene calls are TRBV15 and TRBJ1-6; D is uncertain. The CDR3 extends over 12 amino acids. Trimming pared 0 bases from V and 10 bases from J, leaving 4 bases between. Germline CDR1 LNHNV, CDR2 YYDKDF (reference sequence). The CDR3 sequence is CATSRDISPLHF. The CDR3 DNA reads as TGTGCCACCAGCAGAGATATATCACCCCTCCACTTT.

This clone appeared a few times. CDR3 residues: CASGTTYSYEQYF. The CDR3 DNA reads TGTGCCAGTGGGACTACCTACTCCTACGAGCAGTACTTC. The chain uses TRBV6-6 and TRBJ2-7, with 7 bases aligning to TRBD2. Germline lookup yields CDR1 MNHNY and CDR2 SVGAGI (reference sequence). CDR3 length: 13 amino acids. With V trimmed by 9 bases and J by 0 bases, 5 bases remained unmatched.

V gene TRBV6-5 combines with J gene TRBJ2-5; D remains ambiguous. Trimming left V 5 bases short and J 3 bases short, with 10 bases between. This CDR3 has 13 residues. Looked up from germline, CDR1 is MNHEY and CDR2 is SVGAGI. For the CDR3, the DNA is TGTGCCAGCAGTCGACGACTCGAAGAGACCCAGTACTTC. Its protein product is CASSRRLEETQYF.

The chain has TRBV29-1 and TRBJ1-2; tentatively, D is TRBD1 (5 bases). Germline lookup yields CDR1 SQVTM and CDR2 ANQGSEA. This CDR3 has 13 amino acids. The V end lost 6 bases, the J end lost 2 bases, and 13 bases lay between the germline ends. CDR3 bases: TGCAGCGTGACCGGGGGGTTGAACTATGGCTACACCTTC. This gives the protein CSVTGGLNYGYTF.

This chain connects TRBV14 to TRBJ1-1, with D unresolved. This CDR3 is 14 amino acids long. Trimming removed 4 bases from V and 1 base from J, with 10 bases in between. The V gene's germline CDR1 is SGHDN and CDR2 FVKESK. This CDR3 is CASSPRITNTEAFF. In DNA, the CDR3 is TGTGCCAGCAGCCCCAGGATAACGAACACTGAAGCTTTCTTT.

The chain employs TRBV6-1 and TRBJ1-1; D is ambiguous. Per the germline V gene, CDR1 is MNHNS and CDR2 is SASEGT. Trimming took 2 bases from V and 1 from J, leaving 11 bases between them. The CDR3 consists of 15 residues. CDR3 in amino acids: CASSEIRPGNTEAFF. CDR3 in DNA: TGTGCCAGCAGTGAAATAAGACCGGGGAACACTGAAGCTTTCTTT.